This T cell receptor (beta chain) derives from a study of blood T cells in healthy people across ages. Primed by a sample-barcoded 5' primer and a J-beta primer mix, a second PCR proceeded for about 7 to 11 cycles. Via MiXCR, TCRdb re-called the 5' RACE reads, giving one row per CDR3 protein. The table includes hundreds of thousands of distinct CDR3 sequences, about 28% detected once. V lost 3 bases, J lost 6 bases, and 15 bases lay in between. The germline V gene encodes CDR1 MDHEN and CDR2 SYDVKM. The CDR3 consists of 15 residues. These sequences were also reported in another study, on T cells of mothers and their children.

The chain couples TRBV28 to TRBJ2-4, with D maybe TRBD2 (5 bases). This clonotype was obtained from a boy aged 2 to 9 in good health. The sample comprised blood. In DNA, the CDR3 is TGTGCCAGCAGTTTGTCATGGGCCGAGGGAAACATTCAGTACTTC. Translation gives CASSLSWAEGNIQYF.